This TCR beta chain emerged from a study of T-cell memory formation after mild COVID-19. General observations from the study: CD4+ contracting clones were found mainly in CM and EM, and CD8+ ones in EMRA.

This clonotype was counted a few times. The antigen is not known. A 5'RACE reaction primed in the constant segment made cDNA libraries of TCR alpha and TCR beta, and these carried sample barcodes and UMIs. TCRdb reanalysed the 5' RACE reads using MiXCR and keeps one entry per CDR3 protein. The data hold hundreds of thousands of distinct CDR3 sequences, with more than 15% observed a single time. The CDR3 has 15 amino acids. V lost 5 bases and J lost 4, with 15 bases in between. Germline values: CDR1 SGHDT, CDR2 YYEEEE. The chain links TRBV5-6 to TRBJ1-4; D is perhaps TRBD1 (5 bases). Sequencing was carried out using PBMCs or a T cell subset sorted from them (not recorded which). This TCR was sampled from an adult woman who had mild COVID-19 (a few samples of this study predate the infection). Cell type and time point are not known. The CDR3 is CASSSLWGLNEKLFF. The CDR3 coding sequence is TGTGCCAGCAGTTCGTTATGGGGACTTAATGAAAAACTGTTTTTT. The full variable domain, in which reference TRBV5-6 and TRBJ1-4 provide the parts outside the CDR3, is DAGVTQSPTHLIKTRGQQVTLRCSPKSGHDTVSWYQQALGQGPQFIFQYYEEEERQRGNFPDRFSGHQFPNYSSELNVNALLLGDSALYLCASSSLWGLNEKLFFGSGTQLSVL.